Listed here are 23 T cell receptor beta chains from one sample, sequenced in a study of shared clonotypes between healthy human individuals. Sequencing used immunoSEQ multiplex PCR; TCRdb keeps in-frame clones, though not all of them. Of about 700,000 clones detected, just over 90% appear once; the ten largest clones hold 24%. As defined, naive CD8 cells were CD45RO-negative and positively selected for CCR7, with terminally differentiated effector memory CD45RA+ cells excluded. Sequenced material: naive CD8+ T cells sorted from blood. Receptors originate from a man aged 25-40 years in good health.

The chain combines TRBV6-5 with TRBJ1-2; TRBD1 is a possible D gene (5 bases). Trimming took off 0 bases at V and 6 bases at J, with 11 bases between the two ends. This CDR3 contains 14 residues. CDR1 and CDR2 (germline): MNHEY, SVGAGI. The DNA of the CDR3 is TGTGCCAGCAGTTACTCGAATGGGGCAGATGGCTACACCTTC. It encodes CASSYSNGADGYTF.

The chain employs TRBV12-5 and TRBJ2-1; no definite D call. Germline assignment: CDR1 LGHNT and CDR2 FRNRAP. Deletions cut 7 bases from V and 4 bases from J, with 11 bases between. This CDR3 region has 13 residues. CDR3 in DNA: TGTGCTAGTGCCTTTTACGGTTACAATGAGCAGTTCTTC. Translated: CASAFYGYNEQFF.

The sample holds one count of this clone. V is TRBV7-6 and J is TRBJ2-1; no definite D call. Looked up from germline, CDR1 is SGHVS and CDR2 is FNYEAQ. The CDR3 has 12 residues. With 11 bases removed from V and 9 bases from J, the gap between germline ends came to 17 bases. This CDR3 is CAGSELAGEQFF. In DNA form, the CDR3 reads TGTGCCGGATCGGAGCTGGCTGGTGAGCAGTTCTTC.

This chain links TRBV4-1 with TRBJ1-2, with no clear D. Trimming shortened V by 3 bases and J by 4 bases, and 12 bases separated the two germline ends. The V gene's germline CDR1 is MGHRA and CDR2 YSYEKL. The CDR3 runs to 14 residues. As DNA, the CDR3 is TGCGCCAGCAGCCAGACCCCAGGTGGCTATGGCTACACCTTC. Residues: CASSQTPGGYGYTF.

J is TRBJ1-4 and V is TRBV28, with D maybe TRBD1 (6 bases). CDR1 and CDR2 (germline): MDHEN, SYDVKM. V lost 3 bases and J 2 bases, leaving 16 bases between the germline ends. CDR3 length: 17 residues. The CDR3 loop reads CASSFGAGERTNEKLFF. The CDR3 region has the DNA TGTGCCAGCAGTTTTGGGGCAGGGGAAAGGACTAATGAAAAACTGTTTTTT. The variable domain in full, completed from reference TRBV28 and TRBJ1-4, reads DVKVTQSSRYLVKRTGEKVFLECVQDMDHENMFWYRQDPGLGLRLIYFSYDVKMKEKGDIPEGYSVSREKKERFSLILESASTNQTSMYLCASSFGAGERTNEKLFFGSGTQLSVL.

J is TRBJ2-6 and V is TRBV19; 8 bases are a match to TRBD2. J lost 2 bases, V lost 0 bases, and 3 bases had no gene match. CDR3 size: 17 residues. The germline V gene encodes CDR1 LNHDA and CDR2 SQIVND (reference sequence). In nucleotides, the CDR3 is TGTGCCAGTAGTATAGAGCTCGGGGGGGCTGGGGCCAACGTCCTGACTTTC. It is translated as CASSIELGGAGANVLTF.

The table lists this clone with a count of one. V and J are TRBV11-2 and TRBJ2-7, with D possibly being TRBD1 (6 bases). CDR1 and CDR2 (germline): SGHAT, FQNNGV. V was cut by 2 bases and J by 6 bases, with 29 bases left in between. This CDR3 spans 19 amino acids. CDR3 amino acids: CASSLYPPNGDTPLPEQYF. CDR3 nucleotide sequence: TGTGCCAGCAGCTTATATCCACCGAATGGGGACACCCCGCTTCCCGAGCAGTACTTC.

The V gene is TRBV6-4, the J gene TRBJ2-5, with 9 nucleotides matching TRBD1. Looked up from germline, CDR1 is MRHNA and CDR2 is SNTAGT. With 6 bases clipped from V and 5 bases from J, the junction kept 7 bases outside the gene matches. CDR3 length: 14 residues. The CDR3 spells CASSLQGAGETQYF. Here the CDR3 DNA reads TGTGCCAGCAGCCTACAGGGGGCGGGGGAGACCCAGTACTTC.

The chain recombines TRBV5-1 with TRBJ2-7, with 7 bases identical to TRBD1. The CDR3 sequence is 14 residues long. Germline CDR1 SGHRS, CDR2 YFSETQ. With V trimmed by 3 bases and J by 2 bases, 5 bases remained unmatched. This CDR3 is CASSYTGQTYEQYF. CDR3 coding DNA: TGCGCCAGCAGCTACACGGGACAGACCTACGAGCAGTACTTC.

V is TRBV6-5 and J is TRBJ1-2; tentative D call: TRBD1 (6 bases). Trimming took 0 bases from V and 8 from J, leaving 13 bases between them. CDR1 MNHEY and CDR2 SVGAGI come from the germline V gene. The CDR3 consists of 14 residues. CDR3 DNA: TGTGCCAGCAGTTACTCGGCCCCGGGGGCAGGCTACACCTTC. This encodes CASSYSAPGAGYTF.

This clone is a singleton in its sample. Other DNA sequences in the sample encode the same CDR3. The CDR3 spells CASSLIRNEQFF. The CDR3 nucleotides read TGTGCCAGCAGCTTAATCCGTAATGAGCAGTTCTTC. The chain joins TRBV7-9 to TRBJ2-1, with unresolved D. The CDR3 extends over 12 amino acids. Per germline, CDR1 SEHNR and CDR2 FQNEAQ (reference sequence). V was cut by 2 bases and J by 7 bases, with 6 bases left in between.

V is TRBV4-1 and J is TRBJ2-2; tentatively, D is TRBD2 (6 bases). V was trimmed by 4 bases and J by 4 bases, leaving 13 bases between them. Germline-derived CDR1 and CDR2 are MGHRA and YSYEKL. The CDR3 contains 15 residues. The CDR3: CASSLARGFTGELFF. Here the CDR3 DNA reads TGCGCCAGCAGCCTAGCCCGGGGGTTCACCGGGGAGCTGTTTTTT.

The CDR3 DNA is TGCGCCAGCAGCCAAGAAGGCCTCCTCTCCTACGAGCAGTACTTC. This encodes CASSQEGLLSYEQYF. The J gene is TRBJ2-7, the V gene TRBV4-1, with D uncertain. The V and J ends lost 0 bases and 0 bases respectively, with 9 bases between them. Germline lookup yields CDR1 MGHRA and CDR2 YSYEKL. The CDR3 consists of 15 residues.

This chain uses TRBV5-4 with TRBJ2-2; D uncertain. Germline values: CDR1 SGHNT, CDR2 YYREEE (reference sequence). The V gene lost 3 bases and the J gene lost 2 bases, with 5 bases spanning the gap. CDR3 length: 13 amino acids. The CDR3 loop is CASSWVNTGELFF. CDR3 in DNA: TGTGCCAGCAGCTGGGTAAACACCGGGGAGCTGTTTTTT. Variable domain in full (rest from reference TRBV5-4 and TRBJ2-2): ETGVTQSPTHLIKTRGQQVTLRCSSQSGHNTVSWYQQALGQGPQFIFQYYREEENGRGNFPPRFSGLQFPNYSSELNVNALELDDSALYLCASSWVNTGELFFGEGSRLTVL.

The J gene is TRBJ1-5, the V gene TRBV19; a weak D match, TRBD1 (6 bases). The CDR3 covers 14 residues. Trimming took off 5 bases at V and 6 bases at J, with 14 bases between the two ends. The germline V gene has CDR1 LNHDA and CDR2 SQIVND (reference sequence). The CDR3, as DNA: TGTGCCAGTAGTCCGAGAAGGGGGTCTCAGCCCCAGCATTTT. This sequence encodes CASSPRRGSQPQHF. Full variable domain (rest looked up from reference TRBV19 and TRBJ1-5): DGGITQSPKYLFRKEGQNVTLSCEQNLNHDAMYWYRQDPGQGLRLIYYSQIVNDFQKGDIAEGYSVSREKKESFPLTVTSAQKNPTAFYLCASSPRRGSQPQHFGDGTRLSIL.

V usage is TRBV5-1 and J usage is TRBJ2-7; 12 bases line up with TRBD2. The trim removed 1 base at V and 0 bases at J, leaving 8 bases unmatched. Germline CDR1 SGHRS, CDR2 YFSETQ. The CDR3 spans 18 residues. The CDR3 region is CASSLYTSGRQSSYEQYF. CDR3 coding DNA: TGCGCCAGCAGCTTGTATACTAGCGGGAGGCAGAGCTCCTACGAGCAGTACTTC.

This clone was counted only a few times. The V and J genes are TRBV7-9 and TRBJ1-1; D ambiguous. The germline V and J ends were trimmed by 5 bases and 4 bases, with 11 bases remaining between them. The CDR3 consists of 13 residues. Germline loops: CDR1 SEHNR, CDR2 FQNEAQ (reference sequence). This chain's CDR3 is CASSILKGTEAFF. CDR3 in DNA: TGTGCCAGCAGCATATTGAAGGGCACTGAAGCTTTCTTT.

In DNA, the CDR3 is TGTGCCAGCCTCCCCCCCGACAGGGGCGGTGAAAAACTGTTTTTT. This gives the protein CASLPPDRGGEKLFF. The chain couples TRBV6-6 to TRBJ1-4, with 8 bases fitting TRBD1. This CDR3 region has 15 residues. The J segment lost 7 bases and the V segment lost 8 bases, leaving 12 bases of the junction unmatched. Germline V CDR1 and CDR2: MNHNY, SVGAGI (reference sequence).

The chain carries TRBV27 and TRBJ2-3; 9 bases are shared with TRBD2. Germline CDR1 and CDR2: MNHEY and SMNVEV (reference sequence). The length of the CDR3 is 11 residues. J gave up 7 bases and V 11 bases, and 4 bases lay outside the gene matches. CDR3 sequence (DNA): TGTGCCGCAGCGGGGGGAAATACGCAGTATTTT. Encoded protein: CAAAGGNTQYF.

V usage is TRBV29-1 and J usage is TRBJ2-7; D is possibly TRBD2 (7 bases). The V and J ends lost 3 bases and 3 bases respectively, with 24 bases between them. The length of the CDR3 is 17 residues. CDR1 SQVTM and CDR2 ANQGSEA come from the germline V gene. The CDR3 coding sequence is TGCAGCGTTGAGGTCCGGGCCCAAGACGGGGGGCTCTACGAGCAGTACTTC. Encoded protein: CSVEVRAQDGGLYEQYF.

The rearrangement links TRBV27 to TRBJ1-1; D gene unclear. The V end lost 2 bases, the J end lost 0 bases, and 7 bases lay between the germline ends. This CDR3 has 14 amino acids. Germline-derived CDR1 and CDR2 are MNHEY and SMNVEV (reference sequence). The CDR3 bases are TGTGCCAGCAGTTTAATACGGTTGAACACTGAAGCTTTCTTT. It translates to CASSLIRLNTEAFF.

V and J are TRBV7-9 and TRBJ2-5; 7 bases agree with TRBD1. This CDR3 spans 14 amino acids. Germline V gene data show CDR1 as SEHNR and CDR2 as FQNEAQ (reference sequence). With V trimmed by 5 bases and J by 4 bases, 7 bases remained unmatched. The CDR3 DNA reads as TGTGCCAGCAGCCCCCCGACAGGGCCAGAGACCCAGTACTTC. This encodes CASSPPTGPETQYF.

CDR3 in amino acids: CASSSNHRDGYTF. CDR3 nucleotides: TGTGCCAGCAGTTCAAATCACAGGGACGGCTACACCTTC. The chain links TRBV27 to TRBJ1-2; a possible D gene is TRBD1 (6 bases). The CDR3 loop spans 13 amino acids. Per the germline V gene, CDR1 is MNHEY and CDR2 is SMNVEV (reference sequence). Trimming removed 4 bases at V and 8 bases at J, with 14 bases between.